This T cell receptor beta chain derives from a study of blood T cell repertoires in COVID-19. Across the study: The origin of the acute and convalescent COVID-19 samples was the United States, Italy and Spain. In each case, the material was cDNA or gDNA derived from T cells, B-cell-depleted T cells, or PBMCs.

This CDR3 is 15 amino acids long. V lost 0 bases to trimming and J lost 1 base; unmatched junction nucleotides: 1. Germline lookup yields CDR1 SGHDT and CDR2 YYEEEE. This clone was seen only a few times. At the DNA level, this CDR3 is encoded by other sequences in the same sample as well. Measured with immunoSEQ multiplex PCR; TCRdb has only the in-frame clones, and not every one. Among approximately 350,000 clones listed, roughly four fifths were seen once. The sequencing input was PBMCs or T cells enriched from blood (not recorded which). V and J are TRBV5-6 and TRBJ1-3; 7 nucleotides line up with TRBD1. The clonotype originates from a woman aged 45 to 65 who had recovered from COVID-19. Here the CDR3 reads CASSLAGGSGNTIYF. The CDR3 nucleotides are TGTGCCAGCAGCTTGGCAGGGGGATCTGGAAACACCATATATTTT.